The present T cell receptor (beta chain) was sequenced within a study of blood T cell repertoires in COVID-19. Study context: Collection of acute and convalescent COVID-19 samples took place in the United States, Italy and Spain. Sources were T cells, B-cell-depleted T cells, or PBMCs; the material itself was cDNA or gDNA.

As handled by the study authors: Amplifying reference gene primers gave estimates of nucleated cell counts. Using immunoSEQ multiplex PCR, the repertoire was profiled, and TCRdb retains in-frame clones only, with some absent. The V and J calls and the clone size are those of that table, but D and trimming were determined from the DNA. The sample lists over 200,000 clones, around 83% occurring once. V was pared by 3 bases and J by 3 bases, with 12 bases between. Germline loops: CDR1 LNHDA, CDR2 SQIVND (reference sequence). This CDR3 has 16 amino acids. The receptor's source is a man at least 80 years old with acute or convalescent COVID-19. Sequencing was done on a sample of peripheral blood. This chain uses TRBV19 with TRBJ2-6, with a tentative D call TRBD1 (5 bases). This chain's CDR3 is CASSMIQGSGANVLTF. As DNA, the CDR3 is TGTGCCAGTAGTATGATTCAGGGTAGTGGGGCCAACGTCCTGACTTTC.